This TCR beta chain comes out of a study of cytomegalovirus exposure and HLA in healthy donors. Findings of the study overall: In an earlier analysis, productive rearrangement rates for most beta V segments clustered near 87% or 30%. With later analysis, a missense DCLRE1C variant became linked to TCR beta V- and J-gene trimming. Generally TCR sequences proved uncommon, though certain public TCRs appeared in numerous donors. Reportedly, diagnosis of cytomegalovirus status by the classifier showed high specificity and sensitivity.

Use of 60 Vbeta and 13 Jbeta primers characterized the PCR. Sequencing was performed with immunoSEQ multiplex PCR; in TCRdb, only in-frame clones are kept and a portion is missing. Among about 200,000 clones listed, around 79% were seen once. CDR1 and CDR2 from the germline V gene are LGHNA and YNFKEQ. Trimming cost V 0 bases and J 3 bases, with 12 bases left between them. The length of the CDR3 is 15 residues. About this clone itself: Its antigen is undetermined.

The chain couples TRBV4-2 to TRBJ2-7, with D possibly matching TRBD1 (6 bases). This receptor was taken from a male donor in good health and CMV-seropositive. The sequenced sample consisted of PBMCs. In DNA, the CDR3 is TGTGCCAGCAGCCAAGATCTGATGGACAGCTACGAGCAGTACTTC. This codes for CASSQDLMDSYEQYF.